Listed below are T cell receptor beta chains from one sample, sequenced in a study of blood T cells in healthy people across ages. TCRdb re-analysed the 5' RACE reads in MiXCR, keeping a single row per CDR3 protein. The profile shows about 1.8 million distinct CDR3 sequences, roughly 49% of them singletons. What was sequenced was blood. Receptors were obtained from a woman aged 40 to 49 in good health. Each CDR3 is given with its conserved first and last residue. D genes are given only for firm matches. Clone size is stated in some rows and not others, as once, few, many or a class when expanded.

cdr3_nt: TGCAGTGCTAGAGAGTTTGACATCCCCAATCAGCCCCAGCATTTT
cdr3_aa: CSAREFDIPNQPQHF
j_call: TRBJ1-5
v_call: TRBV20-1
clone_size: -
d_call: -

cdr3_nt: TGTGCCAGCAGCGTAGACGGGGGCGTCGCCTATGGCTACACCTTC
cdr3_aa: CASSVDGGVAYGYTF
j_call: TRBJ1-2
v_call: TRBV9
clone_size: once
d_call: -

cdr3_nt: TGCAGCGTTGAAGTATCGGGGGGCGGGATCGAGCAGTACTTC
cdr3_aa: CSVEVSGGGIEQYF
j_call: TRBJ2-7
v_call: TRBV29-1
clone_size: -
d_call: -

cdr3_nt: TGTGCCACCAGTGATAAGAGGACGCCTAACACAGATACGCAGTATTTT
cdr3_aa: CATSDKRTPNTDTQYF
j_call: TRBJ2-3
v_call: TRBV24-1
clone_size: -
d_call: -

cdr3_nt: TGCGCCAGCAGCCGTAGTTGGGGGGACCGCCAAGAGACCCAGTACTTC
cdr3_aa: CASSRSWGDRQETQYF
j_call: TRBJ2-5
v_call: TRBV5-1
clone_size: few
d_call: -

cdr3_nt: TGCAGTGCTAGCGCCCCTTTTGTGAGGGAAACTAATGAAAAACTGTTTTTT
cdr3_aa: CSASAPFVRETNEKLFF
j_call: TRBJ1-4
v_call: TRBV20-1
clone_size: -
d_call: -

cdr3_nt: TGTGCCAGCAGCTTAGCTTTGGGAAGGACAGCCTCCTACAATGAGCAGTTCTTC
cdr3_aa: CASSLALGRTASYNEQFF
j_call: TRBJ2-1
v_call: TRBV7-2
clone_size: few
d_call: -

cdr3_nt: TGTGCCACCAGCAGAGATGGAGGGAATGGCTACACCTTC
cdr3_aa: CATSRDGGNGYTF
j_call: TRBJ1-2
v_call: TRBV15
clone_size: -
d_call: -

cdr3_nt: TGTGCCAGCAGCCCAACTTCTTTCAGGGCGGATTATGGCTACACCTTC
cdr3_aa: CASSPTSFRADYGYTF
j_call: TRBJ1-2
v_call: TRBV5-6
clone_size: -
d_call: -

cdr3_nt: TGTGCCAGCAGCTTATACGGACAGGGTGGAGCGGATACGCAGTATTTT
cdr3_aa: CASSLYGQGGADTQYF
j_call: TRBJ2-3
v_call: TRBV7-2
clone_size: -
d_call: TRBD1

cdr3_nt: TGCAGTGCTAGAGATCTCGGCGTCGGAGCCTACGAGCAGTACTTC
cdr3_aa: CSARDLGVGAYEQYF
j_call: TRBJ2-7
v_call: TRBV20-1
clone_size: few
d_call: -

cdr3_nt: TGCAGTGCCCTCTCGGGGAACATTCAGTACTTC
cdr3_aa: CSALSGNIQYF
j_call: TRBJ2-4
v_call: TRBV20-1
clone_size: -
d_call: -

cdr3_nt: TGCAGTGCTAGAGTAACCGACTCTGGAATACGGGGGATACCCTCCTACGAGCAGTACTTC
cdr3_aa: CSARVTDSGIRGIPSYEQYF
j_call: TRBJ2-7
v_call: TRBV20-1
clone_size: -
d_call: -

cdr3_nt: TGCAGTGCTCAAAGCGGGGGGACCTCCTACGAGCAGTACTTC
cdr3_aa: CSAQSGGTSYEQYF
j_call: TRBJ2-7
v_call: TRBV20-1
clone_size: few
d_call: TRBD2

cdr3_nt: TGCAGTGCCACGGGACAGGGGGAAATCAAGGCTTTCTTT
cdr3_aa: CSATGQGEIKAFF
j_call: TRBJ1-1
v_call: TRBV20-1
clone_size: -
d_call: TRBD1

cdr3_nt: TGTGCCAGCAGCTCCCCGTCCGGGATAGAGGGTTCACCCCTCCACTTT
cdr3_aa: CASSSPSGIEGSPLHF
j_call: TRBJ1-6
v_call: TRBV9
clone_size: -
d_call: -

cdr3_nt: TGTGCCAGCATCATAAGTATCAGGGGTTCAGATACGCAGTATTTT
cdr3_aa: CASIISIRGSDTQYF
j_call: TRBJ2-3
v_call: TRBV7-9
clone_size: few
d_call: -

cdr3_nt: TGTGCCAGCAGCTACGCGGAGACTGGGGCCAACGTCCTGACTTTC
cdr3_aa: CASSYAETGANVLTF
j_call: TRBJ2-6
v_call: TRBV7-2
clone_size: many
d_call: -

cdr3_nt: TGTGCCAGCAGCCACGGAGCTTGGGAGCAGTACTTC
cdr3_aa: CASSHGAWEQYF
j_call: TRBJ2-4
v_call: TRBV5-6
clone_size: -
d_call: -